Each of the 32 T cell receptor beta chains below was sequenced from the same sample in a study of T-cell memory formation after mild COVID-19. Using its own MiXCR run on the 5' RACE reads, TCRdb lists one record per CDR3 protein. The sample holds over 120,000 distinct CDR3 sequences, roughly a quarter seen once. Sequencing was performed on PBMCs or a T cell subset sorted from them (not recorded which). These receptors were obtained from an adult woman who had mild COVID-19 (a few samples of this study predate the infection). Cell type and time point are not known.

In this sample, this clonotype turned up a few times. The chain uses TRBV24-1 and TRBJ2-1; 10 bases fit TRBD2. With 2 bases clipped from V and 8 bases from J, the junction kept 5 bases outside the gene matches. This CDR3 has 15 amino acids. The germline CDR1 and CDR2 sequences are KGHDR and SFDVKD. DNA for the CDR3: TGTGCCACCAGTGATTCGTCTAGCGGGAGATATGAGCAGTTCTTC. Translated: CATSDSSSGRYEQFF.

This sequence joins TRBV20-1 and TRBJ2-3, with D tentatively TRBD2 (7 bases). V was shortened by 6 bases and J by 4 bases, with 26 bases between the two germline ends. This CDR3 contains 17 residues. Germline CDR1 reads DFQATT; CDR2 reads SNEGSKA (reference sequence). The CDR3 region has the DNA TGCAGTGCCCCAGAGGGGGGGGCCGAGGAAGGCGCAGATACGCAGTATTTT. It encodes CSAPEGGAEEGADTQYF.

The rearrangement joins TRBV20-1 to TRBJ1-5; no definite D call. Germline V gene sequence: CDR1 DFQATT, CDR2 SNEGSKA (reference sequence). This CDR3 region has 15 residues. The V end was cut by 0 bases, the J end by 9 bases, with 18 bases between. In DNA form, the CDR3 reads TGCAGTGCTAGAGATGGGATAGGGAGTCAGCGGCCCCAGCATTTT. This gives the protein CSARDGIGSQRPQHF.

The CDR3 bases are TGTGCCAGCAGTCCACAGGGTTACACTGAAGCTTTCTTT. This sequence encodes CASSPQGYTEAFF. The chain is built from TRBV27 and TRBJ1-1; TRBD1 might be the D (6 bases). The CDR3 covers 13 residues. V lost 5 bases to trimming and J lost 3 bases, with 10 bases between them. The germline V gene encodes CDR1 MNHEY and CDR2 SMNVEV (reference sequence).

This clonotype was recorded a few times. This chain links TRBV12-3 or TRBV12-4 with TRBJ2-5; TRBD1 matches 8 bases. With 2 bases clipped from V and 1 base from J, the junction kept 3 bases outside the gene matches. This CDR3 is built from 15 residues. CDR3 amino acids: CASSLTGGVQETQYF. CDR3 nucleotide sequence: TGTGCCAGCAGTTTAACAGGGGGAGTCCAAGAGACCCAGTACTTC.

The chain has TRBV24-1 and TRBJ2-2; D gene unclear. V was pared by 6 bases and J by 8 bases, with 12 bases between. The CDR3 is 13 amino acids. Germline CDR1 is KGHDR and CDR2 is SFDVKD. CDR3 sequence (DNA): TGTGCCACCAGTCCATTGGCTTTAGGGGAGCTGTTTTTT. The encoded protein is CATSPLALGELFF.

This chain links TRBV5-1 with TRBJ1-2, with TRBD1 matching over 8 bases. Unmatched junction bases numbered 6, after V lost 4 bases and J lost 4 bases. CDR1 and CDR2 from the germline V gene are SGHRS and YFSETQ. This CDR3 spans 14 amino acids. The CDR3 DNA sequence: TGCGCCAGCAGCAGAGGACAGGGCTCCTATGGCTACACCTTC. It codes for CASSRGQGSYGYTF.

V gene TRBV2 combines with J gene TRBJ2-3; 14 bases are a match to TRBD2. CDR3 length: 16 amino acids. Losses at the gene ends were 5 bases for V and 6 bases for J; bases not matched to a gene: 7. Germline V gene sequence: CDR1 SNHLY, CDR2 FYNNEI. The CDR3 sequence: CASSTGTSGGSDTQYF. CDR3 in DNA: TGTGCCAGCAGTACCGGGACTAGCGGGGGATCGGATACGCAGTATTTT.

J is TRBJ2-7 and V is TRBV7-8; a possible D gene is TRBD1 (6 bases). The V and J ends lost 3 bases and 3 bases respectively, with 15 bases between them. In germline, CDR1 is SGHVS, CDR2 FQNEAQ. The CDR3 loop spans 15 amino acids. CDR3 protein: CASSFGTNSLYEQYF. In nucleotides, the CDR3 is TGTGCCAGCAGCTTCGGGACAAACTCACTCTACGAGCAGTACTTC.

The rearrangement links TRBV6-2 or TRBV6-3 to TRBJ2-7; TRBD2 might be the D (6 bases). The CDR3 has 11 amino acids. CDR1 is MNHEY, CDR2 SVGEGT, per germline. Deletions cut 8 bases from V and 2 bases from J, with 7 bases between. The CDR3 region is CASGEAYEQYF. CDR3 DNA sequence: TGTGCCAGCGGGGAGGCCTACGAGCAGTACTTC.

The CDR3 DNA follows: TGCGCCAGCTCCACCGACCCAAGCTCTGGAAACACCATATATTTT. Translated, it gives CASSTDPSSGNTIYF. The gene calls are TRBV5-1 and TRBJ1-3; D uncertain. The V end lost 7 bases, the J end lost 0 bases, and 14 bases lay between the germline ends. The V gene's germline CDR1 is SGHRS and CDR2 YFSETQ. The CDR3 is 15 amino acids. The variable domain in full, with the rest retrieved from reference TRBV5-1 and TRBJ1-3, is KAGVTQTPRYLIKTRGQQVTLSCSPISGHRSVSWYQQTPGQGLQFLFEYFSETQRNKGNFPGRFSGRQFSNSRSEMNVSTLELGDSALYLCASSTDPSSGNTIYFGEGSWLTVV.

The gene calls are TRBV12-3 or TRBV12-4 and TRBJ2-5; D is ambiguous. V lost 6 bases, J lost 1 base, and 12 bases lay in between. The CDR3 is 14 residues long. The CDR3 reads CASSPGRSQETQYF. The CDR3 DNA is TGTGCCAGCAGCCCTGGTCGATCCCAAGAGACCCAGTACTTC.

To note about this clonotype: A single base separates this from a much larger clone, so it may be a read error. This chain uses TRBV7-8 with TRBJ2-7; 13 positions match TRBD2. Germline CDR1 SGHVS, CDR2 FQNEAQ. The CDR3 has 17 amino acids. The CDR3 loop reads CDSSSHGRTSGSYEQYF. In DNA, the CDR3 is TGTGACAGCAGCTCGCATGGGAGGACTAGCGGGAGCTACGAGCAGTACTTC.

This clonotype was seen ten or more times. The chain links TRBV2 to TRBJ2-5; 12 nucleotides line up with TRBD2. V shed 8 bases and J 5 bases; nucleotides not matched to a gene: 9. The germline V gene has CDR1 SNHLY and CDR2 FYNNEI. The CDR3 covers 15 residues. Written as DNA, the CDR3 is TGTGCCAGCTTCCCTAGCGGGGGGGCAGCGGAGACCCAGTACTTC. Translating gives CASFPSGGAAETQYF.

This chain joins TRBV20-1 and TRBJ2-7; 10 bases map to TRBD1. Trimming cost V 5 bases and J 2 bases; bases outside gene matches: 9. The germline CDR1 and CDR2 sequences are DFQATT and SNEGSKA (reference sequence). The CDR3 is 15 residues long. As DNA, the CDR3 is TGCAGTGCTGACTTTCCGGGACAGGGGACCTACGAGCAGTACTTC. This encodes CSADFPGQGTYEQYF.

The CDR3 coding sequence is TGTGCCAGCAGCGTAGGGGGTACCTCCTACAATGAGCAGTTCTTC. Its protein product is CASSVGGTSYNEQFF. The chain is built from TRBV9 and TRBJ2-1; no definite D call. V was shortened by 0 bases and J by 0 bases, with 7 bases between the two germline ends. The CDR3 is 15 residues long. The germline CDR1 and CDR2 sequences are SGDLS and YYNGEE.

Ten or more counts support this clonotype. The gene calls are TRBV6-2 or TRBV6-3 and TRBJ2-7, with TRBD1 as a possible D gene (6 bases). This CDR3 comprises 13 residues. Per the germline V gene, CDR1 is MNHEY and CDR2 is SVGEGT. Trimming removed 5 bases from V and 1 base from J, with 9 bases in between. CDR3 residues: CASSTGLSYEQYF. The CDR3 DNA reads as TGTGCCAGCAGTACAGGGTTGTCCTACGAGCAGTACTTC.

This clonotype was recorded a few times. The rearrangement links TRBV30 to TRBJ1-1; no definite D call. Trimming removed 2 bases from V and 4 bases from J, with 11 bases in between. Germline CDR1 is GTSNPN and CDR2 is SVGIG (reference sequence). The CDR3 covers 13 residues. The CDR3 nucleotides are TGTGCCTGGAGTTTGGGTCCGGGCACTGAAGCTTTCTTT. Protein product: CAWSLGPGTEAFF.

This clonotype was seen a few times. V is TRBV6-5 and J is TRBJ1-1; D not resolved. The CDR3 consists of 14 residues. The ends were cut back, 0 bases at V and 1 base at J, with 6 bases in the middle. The germline V gene encodes CDR1 MNHEY and CDR2 SVGAGI. CDR3: CASSYSRANTEAFF. The CDR3, as DNA: TGTGCCAGCAGTTACTCCCGAGCGAACACTGAAGCTTTCTTT.

CDR3 in amino acids: CASSLEPTDTEAFF. The CDR3 DNA reads as TGTGCCAGCAGCTTGGAACCGACCGACACTGAAGCTTTCTTT. This chain uses TRBV5-5 with TRBJ1-1; D is unresolved. This CDR3 has 14 residues. In germline, CDR1 is SGHKS, CDR2 YYEKEE (reference sequence). Between the trimmed V and J ends, which lost 0 bases and 3 bases, there was a span of 9 bases.

This clonotype was picked up a small number of times. This chain joins TRBV7-9 and TRBJ1-1; 7 positions agree with TRBD1. CDR1 SEHNR and CDR2 FQNEAQ come from the germline V gene (reference sequence). V was pared by 7 bases and J by 1 base, with 9 bases of the junction left unmatched. The CDR3 is 15 amino acids. CDR3 sequence reads: CASTNSGQANTEAFF. The CDR3 region has the DNA TGTGCCAGCACCAACAGTGGACAGGCGAACACTGAAGCTTTCTTT.

The chain carries TRBV5-1 and TRBJ2-1; D may be TRBD1 (6 bases). Per germline, CDR1 SGHRS and CDR2 YFSETQ. CDR3 length equals 16 residues. The V end lost 2 bases, the J end lost 0 bases, and 12 bases lay between the germline ends. Written as DNA, the CDR3 is TGCGCCAGCAGCTTTTATACAGGGAGCTCCTACAATGAGCAGTTCTTC. Translating gives CASSFYTGSSYNEQFF.

The CDR3 loop reads CATSREDSPLHF. CDR3 bases: TGTGCCACCAGCAGAGAAGATTCACCCCTCCACTTT. The chain recombines TRBV15 with TRBJ1-6; the D is unclear. With 0 bases removed from V and 8 bases from J, the gap between germline ends came to 2 bases. Germline values: CDR1 LNHNV, CDR2 YYDKDF (reference sequence). The CDR3 is made up of 12 amino acids.

This chain links TRBV25-1 with TRBJ1-1; D might be TRBD1 (6 bases). Germline CDR1 reads MGHDK; CDR2 reads SYGVNS. V gave up 6 bases and J gave up 3 bases, with 14 bases separating them. This CDR3 spans 14 amino acids. The CDR3 loop is CASRTQGDYTEAFF. The CDR3, as DNA: TGTGCCAGCAGGACACAGGGCGACTACACTGAAGCTTTCTTT.

A few counts support this clonotype. The chain combines TRBV7-9 with TRBJ1-5; 7 nucleotides align to TRBD1. CDR3 length: 15 amino acids. Trimming took 5 bases from V and 3 from J; bases not matched to a gene: 7. The V gene's germline CDR1 is SEHNR and CDR2 FQNEAQ (reference sequence). The CDR3 loop is CASSPVTGFNQPQHF. The DNA for the CDR3 is TGTGCCAGCAGCCCCGTGACAGGGTTCAATCAGCCCCAGCATTTT.

CDR3 bases: TGTGCCAGCAGTTTAACGAGCAGGGGGTTGAACGAGCAGTACTTC. Protein product: CASSLTSRGLNEQYF. This sequence joins TRBV12-3 or TRBV12-4 and TRBJ2-7; the match to TRBD1 covers 7 bases. V shed 2 bases and J 5 bases; nucleotides not matched to a gene: 9. The CDR3 contains 15 residues.

The chain is built from TRBV5-1 and TRBJ2-7, with 7 bases fitting TRBD1. Germline CDR1 and CDR2: SGHRS and YFSETQ. CDR3 length: 15 amino acids. Trimming removed 0 bases from V and 3 bases from J; junction bases left unmatched: 6. CDR3 bases: TGCGCCAGCAGCTTGGGAGGACAGGCCTTCTACGAGCAGTACTTC. Translation: CASSLGGQAFYEQYF. The whole variable domain, filled in from reference TRBV5-1 and TRBJ2-7, reads KAGVTQTPRYLIKTRGQQVTLSCSPISGHRSVSWYQQTPGQGLQFLFEYFSETQRNKGNFPGRFSGRQFSNSRSEMNVSTLELGDSALYLCASSLGGQAFYEQYFGPGTRLTVT.

The CDR3, as DNA: TGTGCCAGCAGTTTCCGTGAGGCCAAGGGGTTTTATAATTCACCCCTCCACTTT. It is translated as CASSFREAKGFYNSPLHF. The V and J genes are TRBV12-3 or TRBV12-4 and TRBJ1-6, with D perhaps TRBD1 (5 bases). The CDR3 contains 18 residues. Trimming shortened V by 3 bases and J by 4 bases, and 19 bases separated the two germline ends.

The V gene is TRBV11-2, the J gene TRBJ1-1, with TRBD1 matching over 7 bases. CDR3 length: 14 residues. The V segment lost 2 bases and the J segment 5 bases; nucleotides outside the gene matches: 5. CDR1 SGHAT and CDR2 FQNNGV come from the germline V gene. In DNA, the CDR3 is TGTGCCAGCAGCTTACAGGGGGGGTATACTGAAGCTTTCTTT. Its translation: CASSLQGGYTEAFF.

The CDR3 coding sequence is TGCAGTGCTAGAGGTCCGTGGACAGCCTACGAGCAGTACTTC. Translated, it gives CSARGPWTAYEQYF. The chain employs TRBV20-1 and TRBJ2-7, with D perhaps TRBD1 (6 bases). Looked up from germline, CDR1 is DFQATT and CDR2 is SNEGSKA (reference sequence). V lost 1 base and J lost 2, with 12 bases in between. This CDR3 is 14 amino acids long.

The J gene is TRBJ1-5, the V gene TRBV15; D call uncertain. Between the trimmed V and J ends, which lost 0 bases and 9 bases, there was a span of 12 bases. The CDR3 covers 14 residues. Germline CDR1 LNHNV, CDR2 YYDKDF (reference sequence). CDR3 amino acids: CATSRDSAFPPQHF. The CDR3 DNA sequence: TGTGCCACCAGCAGAGATTCGGCCTTTCCGCCCCAGCATTTT.

This clonotype was recorded a few times. The chain has TRBV29-1 and TRBJ2-7; the match to TRBD1 covers 9 bases. The CDR3 covers 13 residues. Germline V gene lookup returns CDR1 SQVTM and CDR2 ANQGSEA. J gave up 3 bases and V 4 bases, and 4 bases lay outside the gene matches. Here the CDR3 reads CSVGGTGSYEQYF. The CDR3 nucleotides are TGCAGCGTTGGTGGGACAGGGAGCTACGAGCAGTACTTC.